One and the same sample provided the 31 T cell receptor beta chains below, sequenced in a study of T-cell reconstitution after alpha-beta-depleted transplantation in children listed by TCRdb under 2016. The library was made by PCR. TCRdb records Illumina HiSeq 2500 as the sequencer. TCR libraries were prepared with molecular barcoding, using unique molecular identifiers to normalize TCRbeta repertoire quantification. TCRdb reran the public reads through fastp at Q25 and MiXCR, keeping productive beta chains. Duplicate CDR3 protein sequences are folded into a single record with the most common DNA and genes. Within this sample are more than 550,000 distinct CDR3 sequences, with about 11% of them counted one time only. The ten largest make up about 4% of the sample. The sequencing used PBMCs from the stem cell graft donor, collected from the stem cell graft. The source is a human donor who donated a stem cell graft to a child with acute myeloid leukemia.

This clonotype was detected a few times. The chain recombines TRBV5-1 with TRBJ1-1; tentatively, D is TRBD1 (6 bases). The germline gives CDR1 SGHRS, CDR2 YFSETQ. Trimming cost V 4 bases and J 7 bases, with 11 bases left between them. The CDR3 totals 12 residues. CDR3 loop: CASSTTGLEAFF. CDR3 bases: TGCGCCAGCAGCACAACAGGGCTTGAAGCTTTCTTT.

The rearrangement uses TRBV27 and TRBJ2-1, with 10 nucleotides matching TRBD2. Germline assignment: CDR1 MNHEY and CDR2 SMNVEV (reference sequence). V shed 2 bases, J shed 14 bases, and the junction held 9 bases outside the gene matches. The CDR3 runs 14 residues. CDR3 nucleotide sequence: TGTGCCAGCAGTTTAAGCCCCCTAGCGGGGGAAGAGTTCTTC. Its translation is CASSLSPLAGEEFF.

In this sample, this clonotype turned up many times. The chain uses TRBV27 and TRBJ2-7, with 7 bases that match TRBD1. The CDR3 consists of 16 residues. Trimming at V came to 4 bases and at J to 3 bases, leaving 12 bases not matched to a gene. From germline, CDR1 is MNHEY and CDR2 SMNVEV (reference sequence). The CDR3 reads CASSSPAVGQYYEQYF. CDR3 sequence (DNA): TGTGCCAGCAGTTCACCAGCGGTGGGACAGTACTACGAGCAGTACTTC.

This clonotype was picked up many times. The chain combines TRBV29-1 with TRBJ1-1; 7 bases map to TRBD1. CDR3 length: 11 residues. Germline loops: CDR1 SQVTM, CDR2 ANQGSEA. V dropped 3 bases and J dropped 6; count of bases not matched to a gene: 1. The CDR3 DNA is TGCAGCGTTGACAGGGGGTCTGAAGCTTTCTTT. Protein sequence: CSVDRGSEAFF.

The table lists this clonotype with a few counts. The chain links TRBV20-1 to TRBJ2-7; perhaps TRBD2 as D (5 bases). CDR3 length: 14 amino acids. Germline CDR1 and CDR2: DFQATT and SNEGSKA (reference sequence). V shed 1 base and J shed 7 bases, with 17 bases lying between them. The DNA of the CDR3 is TGCAGTGCTAGAGTTCCCGGGCCTAGCCGTGAGCAGTACTTC. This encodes CSARVPGPSREQYF.

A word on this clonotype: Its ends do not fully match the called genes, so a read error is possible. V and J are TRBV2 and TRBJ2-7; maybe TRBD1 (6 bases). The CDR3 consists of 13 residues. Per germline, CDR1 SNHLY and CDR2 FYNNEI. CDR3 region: CASNEGGRGEQYF. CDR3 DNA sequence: TGTGCCAGCAATGAAGGAGGCAGGGGCGAGCAGTACTTC.

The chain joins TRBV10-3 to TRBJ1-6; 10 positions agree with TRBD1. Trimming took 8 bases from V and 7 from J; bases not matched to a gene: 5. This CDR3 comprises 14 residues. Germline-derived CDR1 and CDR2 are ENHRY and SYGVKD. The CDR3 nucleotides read TGTGCCATCGGGGAGACAGGGGGCAATTCACCCCTCCACTTT. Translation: CAIGETGGNSPLHF.

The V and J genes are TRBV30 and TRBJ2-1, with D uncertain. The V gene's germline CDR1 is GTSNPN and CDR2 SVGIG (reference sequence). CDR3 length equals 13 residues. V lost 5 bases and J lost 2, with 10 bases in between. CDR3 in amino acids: CAWASTTYNEQFF. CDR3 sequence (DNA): TGTGCCTGGGCGAGCACGACCTACAATGAGCAGTTCTTC.

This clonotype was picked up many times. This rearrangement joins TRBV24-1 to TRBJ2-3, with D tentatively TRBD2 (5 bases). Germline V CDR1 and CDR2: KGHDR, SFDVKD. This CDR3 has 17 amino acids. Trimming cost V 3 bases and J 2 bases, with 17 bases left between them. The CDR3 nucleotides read TGTGCCACCAGTGATAGCGGACGGATCACCTCCACAGATACGCAGTATTTT. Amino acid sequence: CATSDSGRITSTDTQYF.

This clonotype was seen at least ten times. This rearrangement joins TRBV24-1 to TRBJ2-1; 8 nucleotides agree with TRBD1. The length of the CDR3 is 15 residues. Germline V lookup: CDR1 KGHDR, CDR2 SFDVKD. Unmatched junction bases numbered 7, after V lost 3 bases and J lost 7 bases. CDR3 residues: CATSDIRGQVNEQFF. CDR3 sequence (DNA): TGTGCCACCAGTGATATCAGGGGGCAGGTGAATGAGCAGTTCTTC.

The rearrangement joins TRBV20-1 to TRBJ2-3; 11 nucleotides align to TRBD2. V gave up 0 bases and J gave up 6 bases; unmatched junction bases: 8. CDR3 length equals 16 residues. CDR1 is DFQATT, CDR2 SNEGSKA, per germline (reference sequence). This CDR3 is CSARDPSSSGRDTQYF. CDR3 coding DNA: TGCAGTGCTAGAGATCCCTCTTCTAGCGGGAGGGATACGCAGTATTTT.

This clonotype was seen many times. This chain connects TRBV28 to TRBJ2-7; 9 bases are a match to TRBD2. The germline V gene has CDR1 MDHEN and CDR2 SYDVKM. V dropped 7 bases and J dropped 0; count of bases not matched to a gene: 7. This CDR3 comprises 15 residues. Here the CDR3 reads CASTPASGISYEQYF. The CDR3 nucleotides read TGTGCCAGCACCCCAGCTAGCGGGATCTCCTACGAGCAGTACTTC.

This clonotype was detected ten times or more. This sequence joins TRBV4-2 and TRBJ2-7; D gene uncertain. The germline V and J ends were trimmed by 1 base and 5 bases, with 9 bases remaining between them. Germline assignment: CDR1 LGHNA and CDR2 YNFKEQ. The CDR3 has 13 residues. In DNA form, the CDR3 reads TGTGCCAGCAGCCAAGGGGTCAGCAACGAGCAGTACTTC. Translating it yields CASSQGVSNEQYF.

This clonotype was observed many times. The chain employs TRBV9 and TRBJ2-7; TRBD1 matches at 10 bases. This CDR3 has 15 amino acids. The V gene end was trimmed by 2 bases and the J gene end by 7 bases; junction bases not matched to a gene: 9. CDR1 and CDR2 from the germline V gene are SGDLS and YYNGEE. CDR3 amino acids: CASSVGGTGEREQYF. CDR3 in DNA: TGTGCCAGCAGCGTGGGGGGGACAGGGGAAAGAGAGCAGTACTTC.

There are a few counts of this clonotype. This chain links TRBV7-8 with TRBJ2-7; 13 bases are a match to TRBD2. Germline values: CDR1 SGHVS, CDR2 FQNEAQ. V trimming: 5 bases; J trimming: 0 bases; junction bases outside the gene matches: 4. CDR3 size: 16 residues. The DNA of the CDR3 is TGTGCCAGCAGCCCCAGACTAGCGGGAGGCTCCTACGAGCAGTACTTC. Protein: CASSPRLAGGSYEQYF. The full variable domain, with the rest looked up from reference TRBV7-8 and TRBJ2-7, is GAGVSQSPRYKVAKRGQDVALRCDPISGHVSLFWYQQALGQGPEFLTYFQNEAQLDKSGLPSDRFFAERPEGSVSTLKIQRTQQEDSAVYLCASSPRLAGGSYEQYFGPGTRLTVT.

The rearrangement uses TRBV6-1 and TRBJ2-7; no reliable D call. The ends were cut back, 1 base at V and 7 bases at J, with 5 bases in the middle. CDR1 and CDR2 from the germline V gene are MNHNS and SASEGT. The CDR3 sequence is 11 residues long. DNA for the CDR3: TGTGCCAGCAGTGAAGTAAGGGAGCAGTACTTC. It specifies CASSEVREQYF.

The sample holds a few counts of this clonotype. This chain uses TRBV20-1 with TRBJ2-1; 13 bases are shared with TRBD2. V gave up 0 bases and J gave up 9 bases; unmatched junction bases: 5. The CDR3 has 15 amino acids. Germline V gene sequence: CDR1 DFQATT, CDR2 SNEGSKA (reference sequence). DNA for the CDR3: TGCAGTGCTAGAGATCGACTAGCGGGAGGCGTTGAGCAGTTCTTC. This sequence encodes CSARDRLAGGVEQFF.

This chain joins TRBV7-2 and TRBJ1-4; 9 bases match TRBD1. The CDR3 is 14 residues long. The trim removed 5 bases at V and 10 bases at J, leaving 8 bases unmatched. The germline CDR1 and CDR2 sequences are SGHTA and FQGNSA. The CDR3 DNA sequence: TGTGCCAGCAGCCCCCGGGACAGGGTGGGAAAACTGTTTTTT. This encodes CASSPRDRVGKLFF.

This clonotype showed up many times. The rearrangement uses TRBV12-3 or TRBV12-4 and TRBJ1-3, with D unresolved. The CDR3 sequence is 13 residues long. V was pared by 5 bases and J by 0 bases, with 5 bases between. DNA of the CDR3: TGTGCCAGCAGTCCGTACTCTGGAAACACCATATATTTT. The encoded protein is CASSPYSGNTIYF.

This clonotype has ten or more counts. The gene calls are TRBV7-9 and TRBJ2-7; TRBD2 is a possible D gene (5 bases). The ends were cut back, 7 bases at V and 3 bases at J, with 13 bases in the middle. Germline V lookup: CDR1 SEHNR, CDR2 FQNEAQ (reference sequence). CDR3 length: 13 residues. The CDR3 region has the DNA TGTGCCAGCAAGGGCGGGCGCGGCTACGAGCAGTACTTC. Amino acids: CASKGGRGYEQYF.

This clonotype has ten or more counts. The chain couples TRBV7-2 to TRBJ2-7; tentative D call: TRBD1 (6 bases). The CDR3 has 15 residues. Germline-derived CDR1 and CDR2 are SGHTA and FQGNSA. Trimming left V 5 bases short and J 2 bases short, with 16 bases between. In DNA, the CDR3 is TGTGCCAGCAGCCGCCGGGACACCGTAACCTACGAGCAGTACTTC. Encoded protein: CASSRRDTVTYEQYF.

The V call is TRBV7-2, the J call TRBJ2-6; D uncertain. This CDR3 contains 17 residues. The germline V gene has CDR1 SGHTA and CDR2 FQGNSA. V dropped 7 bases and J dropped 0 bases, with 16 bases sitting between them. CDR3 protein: CASTPAKSRSGANVLTF. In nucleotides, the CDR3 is TGTGCCAGCACCCCAGCGAAAAGCCGCTCTGGGGCCAACGTCCTGACTTTC.

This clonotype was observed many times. Here the CDR3 DNA reads TGTGCCACCCGCGTGGGGGCCTACGAGCAGTACTTC. Amino acids: CATRVGAYEQYF. The V gene is TRBV6-2 or TRBV6-3, the J gene TRBJ2-7; the D call may be TRBD1 or TRBD2 (5 bases each). Germline V lookup: CDR1 MNHEY, CDR2 SVGEGT. This CDR3 region has 12 residues. With 10 bases removed from V and 2 bases from J, the gap between germline ends came to 12 bases.

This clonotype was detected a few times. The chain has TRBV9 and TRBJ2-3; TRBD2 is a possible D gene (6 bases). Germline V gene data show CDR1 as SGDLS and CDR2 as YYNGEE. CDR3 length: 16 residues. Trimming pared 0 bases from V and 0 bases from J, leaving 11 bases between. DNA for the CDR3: TGTGCCAGCAGCGTAGATGGGGGGAGAAGCACAGATACGCAGTATTTT. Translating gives CASSVDGGRSTDTQYF.

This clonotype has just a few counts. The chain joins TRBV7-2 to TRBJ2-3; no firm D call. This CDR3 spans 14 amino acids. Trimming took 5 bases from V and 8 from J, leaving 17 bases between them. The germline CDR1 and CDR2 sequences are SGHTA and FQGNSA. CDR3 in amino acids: CASSKPIIGGTQYF. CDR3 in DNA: TGTGCCAGCAGCAAACCCATAATAGGCGGTACGCAGTATTTT.

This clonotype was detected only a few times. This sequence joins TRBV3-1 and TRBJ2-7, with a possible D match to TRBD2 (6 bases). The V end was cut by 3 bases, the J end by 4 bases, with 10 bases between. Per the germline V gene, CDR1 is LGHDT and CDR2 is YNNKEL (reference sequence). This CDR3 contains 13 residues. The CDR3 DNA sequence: TGTGCCAGCAGCCAGCAAGGAGGGTACGAGCAGTACTTC. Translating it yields CASSQQGGYEQYF.

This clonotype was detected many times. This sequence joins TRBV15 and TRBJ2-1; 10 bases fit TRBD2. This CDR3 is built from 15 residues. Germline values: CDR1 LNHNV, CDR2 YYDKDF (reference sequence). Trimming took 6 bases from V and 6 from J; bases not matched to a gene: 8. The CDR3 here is CATRATSGVINEQFF. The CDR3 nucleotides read TGTGCCACCAGAGCTACTAGCGGGGTTATCAATGAGCAGTTCTTC.

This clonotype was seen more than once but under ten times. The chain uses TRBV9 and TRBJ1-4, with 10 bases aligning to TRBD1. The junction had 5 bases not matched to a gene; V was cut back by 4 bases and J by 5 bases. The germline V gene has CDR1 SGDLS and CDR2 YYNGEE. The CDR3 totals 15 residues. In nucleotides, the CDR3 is TGTGCCAGCAGCCGAAGGACAGGGGGGAATGAAAAACTGTTTTTT. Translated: CASSRRTGGNEKLFF. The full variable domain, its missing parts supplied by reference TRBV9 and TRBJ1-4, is DSGVTQTPKHLITATGQRVTLRCSPRSGDLSVYWYQQSLDQGLQFLIQYYNGEERAKGNILERFSAQQFPDLHSELNLSSLELGDSALYFCASSRRTGGNEKLFFGSGTQLSVL.

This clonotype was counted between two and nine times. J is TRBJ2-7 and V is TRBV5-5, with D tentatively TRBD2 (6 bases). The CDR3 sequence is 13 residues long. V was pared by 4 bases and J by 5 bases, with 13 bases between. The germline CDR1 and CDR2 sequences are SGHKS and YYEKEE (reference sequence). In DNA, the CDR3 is TGTGCCAGCAGCGGAGGGATTTGGAACGAGCAGTACTTC. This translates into CASSGGIWNEQYF.

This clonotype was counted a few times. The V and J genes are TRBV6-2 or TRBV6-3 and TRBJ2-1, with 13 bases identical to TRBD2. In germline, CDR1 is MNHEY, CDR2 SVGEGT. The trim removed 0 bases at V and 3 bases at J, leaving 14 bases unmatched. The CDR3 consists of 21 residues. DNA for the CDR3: TGTGCCAGCAGTTACTCCAGACCCCGACTAGCGGGGGGTTTCGGCTACAATGAGCAGTTCTTC. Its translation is CASSYSRPRLAGGFGYNEQFF.

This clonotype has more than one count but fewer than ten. The CDR3 sequence: CASSRSRSPPYNEQFF. CDR3 sequence (DNA): TGCGCCAGCAGTCGTTCGAGGAGCCCCCCCTACAATGAGCAGTTCTTC. The rearrangement links TRBV4-3 to TRBJ2-1; no clear D. Trimming left V 6 bases short and J 2 bases short, with 17 bases between. The CDR3 length is 16 residues. Germline V lookup: CDR1 LGHNA, CDR2 YSLEER.